The 28 T cell receptor beta chains below were found in one sample sequenced in a study of shared clonotypes between healthy human individuals. Repertoires were generated with immunoSEQ multiplex PCR, while TCRdb's copy carries only in-frame clones and drops some. The data hold over a million clones, with around 95% observed a single time. Sequenced input: naive CD4+ T cells sorted from blood. Subset: CD45RA+ positively selected. These receptors were obtained from a man aged 25 to 45 in good health.

About this clone itself: Other DNA sequences in this sample translate to the same CDR3. The chain links TRBV7-9 to TRBJ2-3; TRBD1 matches 9 bases. V was pared by 1 base and J by 4 bases, with 0 bases of the junction left unmatched. In germline, CDR1 is SEHNR, CDR2 FQNEAQ (reference sequence). The CDR3 loop spans 14 amino acids. The CDR3 DNA is TGTGCCAGCAGCTTAGGACAGGGGGCAGATACGCAGTATTTT. Protein sequence: CASSLGQGADTQYF.

The chain is built from TRBV28 and TRBJ2-2; D is possibly TRBD2 (5 bases). V was trimmed by 4 bases and J by 4 bases, leaving 10 bases between them. This CDR3 has 14 amino acids. Germline V gene sequence: CDR1 MDHEN, CDR2 SYDVKM. CDR3 amino acids: CASSSGVGTGELFF. CDR3 coding DNA: TGTGCCAGCAGTTCCGGGGTTGGCACCGGGGAGCTGTTTTTT. Variable domain in full (rest from reference TRBV28 and TRBJ2-2): DVKVTQSSRYLVKRTGEKVFLECVQDMDHENMFWYRQDPGLGLRLIYFSYDVKMKEKGDIPEGYSVSREKKERFSLILESASTNQTSMYLCASSSGVGTGELFFGEGSRLTVL.

The genes are TRBV6-6 and TRBJ1-2; 8 nucleotides agree with TRBD1. J gave up 2 bases and V 2 bases, and 4 bases lay outside the gene matches. The CDR3 extends over 15 amino acids. CDR1 MNHNY and CDR2 SVGAGI come from the germline V gene (reference sequence). The CDR3 sequence: CASSYGQGANYGYTF. DNA for the CDR3: TGTGCCAGCAGTTACGGCCAGGGGGCCAACTATGGCTACACCTTC.

The chain is built from TRBV7-2 and TRBJ1-5, with 7 bases lining up with TRBD1. Trimming removed 5 bases from V and 6 bases from J; junction bases left unmatched: 7. The CDR3 covers 14 residues. Germline V gives CDR1 SGHTA, CDR2 FQGNSA. The CDR3 coding sequence is TGTGCCAGCAGCAGAGGGGGCATCGGTCAGCCCCAGCATTTT. Protein: CASSRGGIGQPQHF. The whole variable domain, filled in from reference TRBV7-2 and TRBJ1-5, reads GAGVSQSPSNKVTEKGKDVELRCDPISGHTALYWYRQSLGQGLEFLIYFQGNSAPDKSGLPSDRFSAERTGGSVSTLTIQRTQQEDSAVYLCASSRGGIGQPQHFGDGTRLSIL.

The chain couples TRBV5-6 to TRBJ2-7, with 9 nucleotides matching TRBD2. V gave up 1 base and J gave up 4 bases; unmatched junction bases: 15. Germline V gene sequence: CDR1 SGHDT, CDR2 YYEEEE. The CDR3 is 18 amino acids. The CDR3 coding sequence is TGTGCCAGCAGCTTGTCTCCTAGCGGGATCGAGTATTGGTACGAGCAGTACTTC. Its translation is CASSLSPSGIEYWYEQYF.

The chain uses TRBV7-9 and TRBJ2-2; the D gene is possibly TRBD2 (5 bases). The germline V and J ends were trimmed by 6 bases and 0 bases, with 14 bases remaining between them. Germline CDR1 SEHNR, CDR2 FQNEAQ (reference sequence). The CDR3 has 16 amino acids. The CDR3 sequence: CASSQGGLTNTGELFF. The CDR3 DNA reads as TGTGCCAGCAGTCAAGGCGGGCTTACGAACACCGGGGAGCTGTTTTTT.

This chain connects TRBV29-1 to TRBJ2-1, with 8 bases lining up with TRBD2. Trimming removed 4 bases from V and 6 bases from J; junction bases left unmatched: 8. CDR3 length: 14 amino acids. Germline assignment: CDR1 SQVTM and CDR2 ANQGSEA. This chain's CDR3 is CSVGTGLGSNEQFF. The CDR3 DNA sequence: TGCAGCGTTGGTACGGGACTAGGGAGCAATGAGCAGTTCTTC.

The rearrangement uses TRBV19 and TRBJ2-5; D possibly corresponds to TRBD1 (6 bases). CDR1 is LNHDA and CDR2 is SQIVND in the germline V gene (reference sequence). This CDR3 region has 11 residues. V was shortened by 9 bases and J by 12 bases, with 17 bases between the two germline ends. The CDR3 is CARYHGGHKYF. DNA of the CDR3: TGTGCCAGATATCATGGGGGACACAAGTACTTC.

This chain links TRBV2 with TRBJ1-5; D is ambiguous. Germline CDR1 is SNHLY and CDR2 is FYNNEI. The CDR3 is made up of 15 amino acids. Trimming cost V 8 bases and J 0 bases, with 14 bases left between them. CDR3 DNA sequence: TGTGCCAGCGGCAGCCAGGATTATAGCAATCAGCCCCAGCATTTT. It encodes CASGSQDYSNQPQHF.

The chain combines TRBV27 with TRBJ2-1; 8 bases align to TRBD2. The CDR3 totals 15 residues. V was pared by 5 bases and J by 1 base, with 4 bases of the junction left unmatched. Germline loops: CDR1 MNHEY, CDR2 SMNVEV (reference sequence). CDR3 sequence: CASSTTSGSYNEQFF. The CDR3 bases are TGTGCCAGCAGTACCACTAGCGGATCCTACAATGAGCAGTTCTTC.

The rearrangement joins TRBV2 to TRBJ2-5, with D tentatively TRBD1 or TRBD2 (5 bases each). The germline V gene has CDR1 SNHLY and CDR2 FYNNEI. The germline V and J ends were trimmed by 7 bases and 5 bases, with 29 bases remaining between them. The CDR3 covers 18 residues. The DNA for the CDR3 is TGTGCCAGCAAGCGTCGGGACGTTTCCCGGGGCCACTGGGAGACCCAGTACTTC. This gives the protein CASKRRDVSRGHWETQYF.

The chain recombines TRBV7-2 with TRBJ1-2, with 9 bases identical to TRBD1. The ends lost 5 bases at V and 5 bases at J; junction bases unmatched: 6. Germline values: CDR1 SGHTA, CDR2 FQGNSA. The CDR3 is made up of 14 amino acids. Here the CDR3 reads CASSIGTGLYGYTF. The CDR3 bases are TGTGCCAGCAGCATAGGGACAGGGCTGTATGGCTACACCTTC.

On this clone: In the same sample, other DNA sequences code for this CDR3. The J gene is TRBJ1-2, the V gene TRBV20-1, with D unclear. Germline assignment: CDR1 DFQATT and CDR2 SNEGSKA (reference sequence). The V end lost 6 bases, the J end lost 5 bases, and 4 bases lay between the germline ends. The CDR3 sequence is 9 residues long. CDR3 nucleotides: TGCAGTGCCGGGTATGGCTACACCTTC. It encodes CSAGYGYTF.

The chain recombines TRBV11-3 with TRBJ2-7; 9 bases map to TRBD2. The CDR3 length is 18 residues. Germline V CDR1 and CDR2: SGHNT, YENEEA. J was trimmed by 5 bases and V by 3 bases; bases with no gene match: 17. This CDR3 reads CASSFGMWASGMNNEQYF. CDR3 nucleotides: TGTGCCAGCAGCTTTGGAATGTGGGCTAGCGGGATGAATAACGAGCAGTACTTC. Filled out from reference TRBV11-3 and TRBJ2-7, the complete variable domain reads EAGVVQSPRYKIIEKKQPVAFWCNPISGHNTLYWYLQNLGQGPELLIRYENEEAVDDSQLPKDRFSAERLKGVDSTLKIQPAELGDSAVYLCASSFGMWASGMNNEQYFGPGTRLTVT.

The V and J genes are TRBV30 and TRBJ2-7, with 9 positions matching TRBD1. V was pared by 3 bases and J by 3 bases, with 12 bases of the junction left unmatched. The CDR3 consists of 16 residues. CDR1 is GTSNPN and CDR2 is SVGIG in the germline V gene (reference sequence). Here the CDR3 reads CAWSLLSGQGVYEQYF. The CDR3, as DNA: TGTGCCTGGAGCCTCCTCTCGGGACAGGGAGTCTACGAGCAGTACTTC.

The chain uses TRBV5-1 and TRBJ2-3, with D possibly matching TRBD2 (6 bases). V was clipped by 4 bases and J by 3 bases, with 12 bases between them. Germline V CDR1 and CDR2: SGHRS, YFSETQ. This CDR3 comprises 14 residues. CDR3 coding DNA: TGCGCCAGCAGCGTTGGGGGGTTTACAGATACGCAGTATTTT. Its protein is CASSVGGFTDTQYF. Variable domain in full (rest from reference TRBV5-1 and TRBJ2-3): KAGVTQTPRYLIKTRGQQVTLSCSPISGHRSVSWYQQTPGQGLQFLFEYFSETQRNKGNFPGRFSGRQFSNSRSEMNVSTLELGDSALYLCASSVGGFTDTQYFGPGTRLTVL.

This chain links TRBV11-2 with TRBJ2-5, with 7 bases fitting TRBD2. The germline V gene encodes CDR1 SGHAT and CDR2 FQNNGV. V was clipped by 0 bases and J by 2 bases; unmatched bases: 9. CDR3 length equals 17 residues. CDR3 region: CASSLDSSGIPQETQYF. The CDR3 DNA is TGTGCCAGCAGCTTAGATTCTAGCGGAATTCCGCAAGAGACCCAGTACTTC.

In this sample, this clone turned up once. This sample includes further DNA sequences coding for the same CDR3. The CDR3 bases are TGCAGTGCTAGAGGGACGGGACCCCAGCATTTT. Its translation is CSARGTGPQHF. The chain employs TRBV20-1 and TRBJ1-5; D gene ambiguous. The CDR3 runs 11 residues. Germline CDR1 DFQATT, CDR2 SNEGSKA (reference sequence). The ends were cut back, 1 base at V and 10 bases at J, with 8 bases in the middle.

V is TRBV25-1 and J is TRBJ2-1; D is uncertain. CDR1 is MGHDK, CDR2 SYGVNS, per germline. There are 13 residues in the CDR3. Between the trimmed V and J ends, which lost 5 bases and 10 bases, there was a span of 15 bases. DNA of the CDR3: TGTGCCAGCAGTCCCTTTGCCCCGGGCGAGCAGTTCTTC. This sequence encodes CASSPFAPGEQFF.

Points on this clone: Other DNA sequences in the sample encode the same CDR3. The V call is TRBV7-2, the J call TRBJ2-7, with D unresolved. The CDR3 covers 11 residues. Germline CDR1 and CDR2: SGHTA and FQGNSA. With 6 bases removed from V and 5 bases from J, the gap between germline ends came to 8 bases. The CDR3 region is CASSSSHEQYF. CDR3 DNA sequence: TGTGCCAGCAGTTCTTCCCACGAGCAGTACTTC.

This CDR3 is CASSYGVGTGELFF. In DNA, the CDR3 is TGTGCCAGCAGTTACGGAGTGGGTACCGGGGAGCTGTTTTTT. The chain uses TRBV6-6 and TRBJ2-2; D not resolved. The germline CDR1 and CDR2 sequences are MNHNY and SVGAGI (reference sequence). Deletions cut 2 bases from V and 5 bases from J, with 9 bases between. The CDR3 consists of 14 residues.

Remarks on this clone: This sample includes further DNA sequences coding for the same CDR3. The V and J genes are TRBV7-2 and TRBJ1-1; the D is unclear. V lost 1 base to trimming and J lost 1 base, with 7 bases between them. Germline values: CDR1 SGHTA, CDR2 FQGNSA. This CDR3 spans 14 amino acids. The CDR3 bases are TGTGCCAGCAGCTTAGTTGAGGGGAACACTGAAGCTTTCTTT. It specifies CASSLVEGNTEAFF.

The V gene is TRBV19, the J gene TRBJ2-3, with TRBD1 matching over 12 bases. V trimming: 9 bases; J trimming: 5 bases; junction bases outside the gene matches: 9. In germline, CDR1 is LNHDA, CDR2 SQIVND (reference sequence). This CDR3 has 15 amino acids. The CDR3 reads CARKPGQGAGDTQYF. CDR3 in DNA: TGTGCCAGGAAACCGGGACAGGGGGCCGGAGATACGCAGTATTTT.

V gene TRBV6-1 combines with J gene TRBJ2-1; D gene uncertain. Germline V lookup: CDR1 MNHNS, CDR2 SASEGT. Trimming stripped 5 bases from V and 9 bases from J, with 5 bases between. The CDR3 totals 10 residues. The CDR3 DNA follows: TGTGCCAGCAGTACGGGTGAGCAGTTCTTC. Encoded protein: CASSTGEQFF.

The chain uses TRBV28 and TRBJ2-3; 9 bases match TRBD1. This CDR3 is built from 16 residues. In germline, CDR1 is MDHEN, CDR2 SYDVKM. V lost 7 bases, J lost 7 bases, and 15 bases stayed unmatched. The CDR3, as DNA: TGTGCCAGCACTAGTTGGGACAGGGAGCCCTATAATACGCAGTATTTT. Translated: CASTSWDREPYNTQYF.

The chain joins TRBV2 to TRBJ2-3; perhaps TRBD2 as D (5 bases). In germline, CDR1 is SNHLY, CDR2 FYNNEI. The length of the CDR3 is 16 residues. V lost 4 bases to trimming and J lost 0 bases, with 14 bases between them. The CDR3 region has the DNA TGTGCCAGCAGTGGGATAAGCGGTTCTAGCACAGATACGCAGTATTTT. It specifies CASSGISGSSTDTQYF.

On this clone itself: This sample also contains other DNA sequences that code for the same CDR3. This chain uses TRBV5-1 with TRBJ1-5; maybe TRBD1 (5 bases). Trimming cost V 0 bases and J 5 bases, with 9 bases left between them. Looked up from germline, CDR1 is SGHRS and CDR2 is YFSETQ. The CDR3 runs to 14 residues. This CDR3 is CASSLGGGDQPQHF. The CDR3 coding sequence is TGCGCCAGCAGCTTGGGTGGGGGTGATCAGCCCCAGCATTTT.

This clone was seen once. V gene TRBV5-3 combines with J gene TRBJ2-7; 9 positions agree with TRBD2. TRBV5-3 is an open reading frame, and its role is uncertain. The CDR3 is 15 amino acids. V shed 8 bases and J 3 bases; nucleotides not matched to a gene: 12. The CDR3 bases are TGTGCCAGCTACTTCCGGGCTAGCGGGGTCTACGAGCAGTACTTC. It translates to CASYFRASGVYEQYF.